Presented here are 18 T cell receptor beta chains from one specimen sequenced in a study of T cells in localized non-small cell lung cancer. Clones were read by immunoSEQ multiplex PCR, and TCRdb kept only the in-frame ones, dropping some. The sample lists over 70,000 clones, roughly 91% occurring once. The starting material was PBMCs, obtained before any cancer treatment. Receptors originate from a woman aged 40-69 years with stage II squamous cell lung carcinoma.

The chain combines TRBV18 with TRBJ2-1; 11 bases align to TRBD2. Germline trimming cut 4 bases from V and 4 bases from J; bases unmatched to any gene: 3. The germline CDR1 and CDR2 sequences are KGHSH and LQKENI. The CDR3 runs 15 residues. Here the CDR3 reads CASSRLAGPYNEQFF. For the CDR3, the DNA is TGTGCCAGCTCACGACTAGCGGGGCCATACAATGAGCAGTTCTTC.

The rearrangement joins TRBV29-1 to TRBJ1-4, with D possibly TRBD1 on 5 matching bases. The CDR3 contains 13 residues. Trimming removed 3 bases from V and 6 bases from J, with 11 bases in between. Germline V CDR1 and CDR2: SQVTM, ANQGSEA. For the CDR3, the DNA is TGCAGCGTTGAGTGGGGCTCCGATGAAAAACTGTTTTTT. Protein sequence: CSVEWGSDEKLFF.

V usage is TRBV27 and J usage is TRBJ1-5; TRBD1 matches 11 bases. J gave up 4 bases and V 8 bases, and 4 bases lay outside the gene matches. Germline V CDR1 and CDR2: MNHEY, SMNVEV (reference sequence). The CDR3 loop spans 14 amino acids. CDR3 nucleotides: TGTGCCAGCGGGACAGGGGGACGGAATCAGCCCCAGCATTTT. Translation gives CASGTGGRNQPQHF.

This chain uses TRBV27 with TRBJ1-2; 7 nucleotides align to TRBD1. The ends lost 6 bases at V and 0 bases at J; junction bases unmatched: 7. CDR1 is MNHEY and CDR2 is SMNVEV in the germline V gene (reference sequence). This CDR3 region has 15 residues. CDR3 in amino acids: CASRPTGNPNYGYTF. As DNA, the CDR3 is TGTGCCAGCAGACCGACAGGGAACCCTAACTATGGCTACACCTTC.

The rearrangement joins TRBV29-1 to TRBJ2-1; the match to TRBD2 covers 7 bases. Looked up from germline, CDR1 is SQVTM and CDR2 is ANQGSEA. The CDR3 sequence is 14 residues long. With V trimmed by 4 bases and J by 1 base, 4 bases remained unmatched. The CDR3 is CSVGTSVSYNEQFF. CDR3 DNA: TGCAGCGTTGGGACTAGTGTATCCTACAATGAGCAGTTCTTC.

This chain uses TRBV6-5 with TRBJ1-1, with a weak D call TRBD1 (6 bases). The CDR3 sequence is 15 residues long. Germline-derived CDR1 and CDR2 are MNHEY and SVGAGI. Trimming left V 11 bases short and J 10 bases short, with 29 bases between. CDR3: CAAQVPGQFGGRAFF. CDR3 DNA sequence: TGTGCCGCCCAGGTCCCCGGACAGTTTGGAGGTCGAGCTTTCTTT.

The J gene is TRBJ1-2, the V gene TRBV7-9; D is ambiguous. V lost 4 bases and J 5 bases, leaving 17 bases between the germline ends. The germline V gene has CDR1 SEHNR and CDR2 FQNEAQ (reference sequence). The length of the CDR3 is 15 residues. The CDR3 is CASSSGAAPGYGYTF. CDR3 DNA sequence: TGTGCCAGCAGCTCAGGCGCTGCCCCTGGATATGGCTACACCTTC.

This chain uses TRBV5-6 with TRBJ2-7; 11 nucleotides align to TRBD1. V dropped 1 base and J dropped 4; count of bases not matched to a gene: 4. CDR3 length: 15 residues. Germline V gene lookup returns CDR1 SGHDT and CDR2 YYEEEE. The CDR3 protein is CASSLSGQGAYEQYF. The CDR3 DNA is TGTGCCAGCAGCTTGTCTGGACAGGGGGCTTACGAGCAGTACTTC.

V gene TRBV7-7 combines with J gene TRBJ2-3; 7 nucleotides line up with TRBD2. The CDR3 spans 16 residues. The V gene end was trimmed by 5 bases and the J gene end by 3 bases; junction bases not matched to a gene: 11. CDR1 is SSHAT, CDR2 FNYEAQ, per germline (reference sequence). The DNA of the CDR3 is TGTGCCAGCAGCCCCATCGCGGGAGAAACGACAGATACGCAGTATTTT. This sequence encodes CASSPIAGETTDTQYF. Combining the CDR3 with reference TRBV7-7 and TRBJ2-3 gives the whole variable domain GAGVSQSPRYKVTKRGQDVTLRCDPISSHATLYWYQQALGQGPEFLTYFNYEAQPDKSGLPSDRFSAERPEGSISTLTIQRTEQRDSAMYRCASSPIAGETTDTQYFGPGTRLTVL.

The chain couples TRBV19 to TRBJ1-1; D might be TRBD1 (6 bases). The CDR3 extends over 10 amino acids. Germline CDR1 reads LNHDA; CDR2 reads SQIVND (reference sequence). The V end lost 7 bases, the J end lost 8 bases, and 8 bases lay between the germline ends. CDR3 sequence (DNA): TGTGCCAGTATTGGGACAGAAGCTTTCTTT. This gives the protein CASIGTEAFF.

CDR3 sequence: CASSRRVDSNQPQHF. For the CDR3, the DNA is TGTGCCAGCAGCCGGAGAGTCGATAGCAATCAGCCCCAGCATTTT. The rearrangement uses TRBV28 and TRBJ1-5; the D is unclear. The length of the CDR3 is 15 residues. The V end lost 6 bases, the J end lost 0 bases, and 12 bases lay between the germline ends. The V gene's germline CDR1 is MDHEN and CDR2 SYDVKM.

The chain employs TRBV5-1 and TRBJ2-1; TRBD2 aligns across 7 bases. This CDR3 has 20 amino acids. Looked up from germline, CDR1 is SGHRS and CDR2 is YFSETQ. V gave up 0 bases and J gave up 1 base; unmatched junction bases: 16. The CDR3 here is CASSLAKYRQVGGSYNEQFF. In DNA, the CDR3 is TGCGCCAGCAGCTTGGCAAAATATCGTCAAGTGGGAGGGTCCTACAATGAGCAGTTCTTC.

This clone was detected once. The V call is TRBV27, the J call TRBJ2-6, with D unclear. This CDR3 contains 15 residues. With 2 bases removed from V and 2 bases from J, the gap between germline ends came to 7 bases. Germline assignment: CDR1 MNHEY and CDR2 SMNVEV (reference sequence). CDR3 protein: CASSLPQPGANVLTF. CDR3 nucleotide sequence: TGTGCCAGCAGTTTACCCCAACCTGGGGCCAACGTCCTGACTTTC.

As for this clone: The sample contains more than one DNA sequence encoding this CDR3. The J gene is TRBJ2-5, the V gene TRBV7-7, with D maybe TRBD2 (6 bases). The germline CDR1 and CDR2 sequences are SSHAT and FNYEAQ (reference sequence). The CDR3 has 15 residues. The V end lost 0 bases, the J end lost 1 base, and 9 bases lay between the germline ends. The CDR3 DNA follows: TGTGCCAGCAGCTTAGCGGGGGGACTCCAAGAGACCCAGTACTTC. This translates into CASSLAGGLQETQYF.

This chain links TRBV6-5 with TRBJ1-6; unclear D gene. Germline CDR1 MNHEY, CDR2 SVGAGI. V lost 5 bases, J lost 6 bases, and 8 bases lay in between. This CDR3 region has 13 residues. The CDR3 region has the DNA TGTGCCAGCAGTCGACTGCTTAATTCACCCCTCCACTTT. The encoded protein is CASSRLLNSPLHF.

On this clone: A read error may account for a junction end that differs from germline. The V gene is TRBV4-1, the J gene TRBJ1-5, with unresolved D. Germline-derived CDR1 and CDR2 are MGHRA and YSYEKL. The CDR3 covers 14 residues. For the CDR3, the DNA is TGCGCCAGCAGCGAAGAGGAGCGCAATCAGCCCCAGCATTTT. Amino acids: CASSEEERNQPQHF.

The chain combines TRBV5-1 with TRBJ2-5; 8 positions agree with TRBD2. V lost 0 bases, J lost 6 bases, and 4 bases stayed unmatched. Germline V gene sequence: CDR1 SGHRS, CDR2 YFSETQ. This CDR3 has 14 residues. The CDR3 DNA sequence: TGCGCCAGCAGCTTGGTAGGCGGGGGGCAGACCCAGTACTTC. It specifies CASSLVGGGQTQYF.

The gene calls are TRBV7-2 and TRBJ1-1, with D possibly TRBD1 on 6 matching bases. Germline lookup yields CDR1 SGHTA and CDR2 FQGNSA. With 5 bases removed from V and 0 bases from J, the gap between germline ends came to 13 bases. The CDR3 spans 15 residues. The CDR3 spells CASSARGTMNTEAFF. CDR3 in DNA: TGTGCCAGCAGCGCCAGGGGTACGATGAACACTGAAGCTTTCTTT. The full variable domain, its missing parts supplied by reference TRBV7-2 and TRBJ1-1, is GAGVSQSPSNKVTEKGKDVELRCDPISGHTALYWYRQSLGQGLEFLIYFQGNSAPDKSGLPSDRFSAERTGGSVSTLTIQRTQQEDSAVYLCASSARGTMNTEAFFGQGTRLTVV.